The entry below describes one T cell receptor (beta chain). The V gene lost 3 bases and the J gene lost 4 bases, with 19 bases spanning the gap. Germline V lookup: CDR1 MDHEN, CDR2 SYDVKM. The CDR3 loop spans 17 amino acids. Assay: immunoSEQ multiplex PCR; the TCRdb copy retains only in-frame clones and omits some. This table holds about 100,000 clones, around 89% found once. The data stem from a study of control samples from healthy donors and cancer patients. The TCR sequence derives from a man aged 25 to 40 in good health. The chain carries TRBV28 and TRBJ1-3, with D hard to call. The specimen sequenced was blood. This CDR3 reads CASSLRVFAIGGNTIYF. CDR3 sequence (DNA): TGTGCCAGCAGTTTGAGGGTTTTTGCTATAGGAGGAAACACCATATATTTT. The full variable domain, its missing parts supplied by reference TRBV28 and TRBJ1-3, is DVKVTQSSRYLVKRTGEKVFLECVQDMDHENMFWYRQDPGLGLRLIYFSYDVKMKEKGDIPEGYSVSREKKERFSLILESASTNQTSMYLCASSLRVFAIGGNTIYFGEGSWLTVV.